These 26 T cell receptor beta chains were sequenced from one sample in a study of T cell responses to AZD1222 COVID-19 vaccine (dated by TCRdb to about 2021). Library generation was performed with the immunoSEQ multiplex PCR assay. TCRdb mirrors the immuneACCESS table, restricted to in-frame sequences. Some clones are absent from its copies; in checked studies, under half trace to an unresolved V gene, and the reason for the others is unknown. Present in this sample are around 160,000 clones, around 90% of which were seen just once. The ten largest account for around 0.99% of the sample. This sample's time point label indicates: about 28 days (+/-7) after the second vaccine dose. The material was peripheral blood, obtained 28 days after the second AZD1222 dose. All receptors come from an adult who received the AZD1222 COVID-19 vaccine.

This sequence joins TRBV20-1 and TRBJ2-2; perhaps TRBD2 as D (5 bases). From germline, CDR1 is DFQATT and CDR2 SNEGSKA (reference sequence). The CDR3 covers 16 residues. Deletions cut 3 bases from V and 0 bases from J, with 14 bases between. The CDR3 sequence is CSASSSVRANTGELFF. The CDR3 bases are TGCAGTGCTAGTAGTAGCGTTCGAGCGAACACCGGGGAGCTGTTTTTT.

The chain links TRBV5-4 to TRBJ1-2; TRBD1 matches 7 bases. The CDR3 contains 13 residues. Trimming took 5 bases from V and 4 from J; bases not matched to a gene: 5. Germline V gives CDR1 SGHNT, CDR2 YYREEE (reference sequence). DNA of the CDR3: TGTGCCAGCAGGAATACAGGGGCCTATGGCTACACCTTC. The encoded protein is CASRNTGAYGYTF.

V and J are TRBV6-5 and TRBJ1-1; no clear D gene. Germline V gene lookup returns CDR1 MNHEY and CDR2 SVGAGI. The CDR3 is 12 residues long. V was pared by 6 bases and J by 3 bases, with 8 bases between. CDR3 residues: CASSHLYTEAFF. In nucleotides, the CDR3 is TGTGCCAGCAGCCACCTATACACTGAAGCTTTCTTT.

J is TRBJ2-1 and V is TRBV6-1; the match to TRBD2 covers 9 bases. V shed 1 base and J 7 bases; nucleotides not matched to a gene: 11. This CDR3 contains 17 residues. Germline V gene data show CDR1 as MNHNS and CDR2 as SASEGT. The CDR3 loop reads CASSEVSGAGGRNEQFF. The CDR3 bases are TGTGCCAGCAGTGAAGTCAGTGGAGCGGGGGGAAGAAATGAGCAGTTCTTC.

As for this clone: Other DNA variants within this sample encode the same CDR3. J is TRBJ1-5 and V is TRBV5-1, with unresolved D. Germline CDR1 SGHRS, CDR2 YFSETQ. Between the trimmed V and J ends, which lost 0 bases and 4 bases, there was a span of 5 bases. This CDR3 region has 13 residues. CDR3 sequence: CASSLDLNQPQHF. CDR3 coding DNA: TGCGCCAGCAGCTTGGATCTGAATCAGCCCCAGCATTTT.

CDR3 sequence reads: CASSAGQGFADTQYF. DNA of the CDR3: TGTGCCAGCAGCGCGGGACAGGGGTTTGCAGATACGCAGTATTTT. The J gene is TRBJ2-3, the V gene TRBV9, with 10 positions matching TRBD1. The germline CDR1 and CDR2 sequences are SGDLS and YYNGEE. This CDR3 comprises 15 residues. Germline trimming cut 3 bases from V and 4 bases from J; bases unmatched to any gene: 5.

As DNA, the CDR3 is TGTGCCAGCTCATCCAGACTATTAACGGGGGAGCAGTACTTC. It specifies CASSSRLLTGEQYF. The V and J genes are TRBV18 and TRBJ2-7, with a tentative D call TRBD2 (5 bases). The germline gives CDR1 KGHSH, CDR2 LQKENI. The CDR3 consists of 14 residues. Trimming left V 5 bases short and J 7 bases short, with 18 bases between.

In this sample, this clone turned up a few times. This CDR3 reads CASSRQGSYEQYF. The CDR3 bases are TGTGCCAGCAGCCGACAGGGGAGCTACGAGCAGTACTTC. The rearrangement uses TRBV2 and TRBJ2-7; 8 bases fit TRBD1. Germline assignment: CDR1 SNHLY and CDR2 FYNNEI. The CDR3 consists of 13 residues. The J segment lost 3 bases and the V segment lost 6 bases, leaving 4 bases of the junction unmatched.

V is TRBV28 and J is TRBJ2-2; TRBD2 is a possible D gene (5 bases). The V end was cut by 3 bases, the J end by 6 bases, with 14 bases between. The CDR3 totals 15 residues. In germline, CDR1 is MDHEN, CDR2 SYDVKM. CDR3 residues: CASSFLGRAAGELFF. In DNA, the CDR3 is TGTGCCAGCAGTTTTTTGGGGAGAGCTGCCGGGGAGCTGTTTTTT.

The chain carries TRBV9 and TRBJ1-4; perhaps TRBD1 as D (5 bases). The germline gives CDR1 SGDLS, CDR2 YYNGEE. Trimming removed 3 bases from V and 10 bases from J, with 22 bases in between. The length of the CDR3 is 16 residues. The DNA of the CDR3 is TGTGCCAGCAGCGCAGCTCCCGCAGGGCTATGGGGAAAACTGTTTTTT. Residues: CASSAAPAGLWGKLFF. Drawing the rest from reference TRBV9 and TRBJ1-4, the complete variable domain is DSGVTQTPKHLITATGQRVTLRCSPRSGDLSVYWYQQSLDQGLQFLIQYYNGEERAKGNILERFSAQQFPDLHSELNLSSLELGDSALYFCASSAAPAGLWGKLFFGSGTQLSVL.

V gene TRBV4-2 combines with J gene TRBJ1-1, with D uncertain. V was shortened by 2 bases and J by 4 bases, with 11 bases between the two germline ends. The germline V gene has CDR1 LGHNA and CDR2 YNFKEQ. The CDR3 is made up of 14 amino acids. In nucleotides, the CDR3 is TGTGCCAGCAGCCAATTGGGCCCGGTCACTGAAGCTTTCTTT. Translating gives CASSQLGPVTEAFF.

This chain connects TRBV18 to TRBJ2-5, with D perhaps TRBD2 (6 bases). Germline V gene lookup returns CDR1 KGHSH and CDR2 LQKENI. This CDR3 is 13 amino acids long. V was shortened by 3 bases and J by 1 base, with 6 bases between the two germline ends. CDR3 nucleotide sequence: TGTGCCAGCTCACCGGGACTCCAAGAGACCCAGTACTTC. Encoded protein: CASSPGLQETQYF.

J is TRBJ2-2 and V is TRBV9; weak D call: TRBD2 (7 bases). V lost 0 bases and J lost 5, with 17 bases in between. Germline loops: CDR1 SGDLS, CDR2 YYNGEE. CDR3 length equals 17 residues. For the CDR3, the DNA is TGTGCCAGCAGCGTAGAAGCCAGGGAGGGGGTAACCGGGGAGCTGTTTTTT. Its protein product is CASSVEAREGVTGELFF.

This clone is a singleton in its sample. The V call is TRBV4-1, the J call TRBJ1-2, with a weak D call TRBD1 (6 bases). The germline gives CDR1 MGHRA, CDR2 YSYEKL. Trimming took off 4 bases at V and 3 bases at J, with 12 bases between the two ends. The CDR3 is 14 residues long. The CDR3 protein is CASSPSGGDYGYTF. The CDR3 region has the DNA TGCGCCAGCAGCCCGTCGGGGGGCGACTATGGCTACACCTTC.

This chain links TRBV6-6 with TRBJ1-1, with D maybe TRBD1 (5 bases). This CDR3 has 15 residues. Germline CDR1 reads MNHNY; CDR2 reads SVGAGI (reference sequence). Trimming shortened V by 4 bases and J by 1 base, and 13 bases separated the two germline ends. CDR3 sequence: CASSFAGTENTEAFF. DNA of the CDR3: TGTGCCAGCAGTTTCGCCGGGACGGAGAACACTGAAGCTTTCTTT.

The chain has TRBV11-2 and TRBJ1-1; TRBD1 aligns across 8 bases. Trimming at V came to 5 bases and at J to 0 bases, leaving 8 bases not matched to a gene. Germline values: CDR1 SGHAT, CDR2 FQNNGV. CDR3 size: 16 residues. The CDR3 DNA follows: TGTGCCAGCAGCACCCGGACAGGGACCTTGAACACTGAAGCTTTCTTT. Its protein product is CASSTRTGTLNTEAFF.

About this clone itself: The same CDR3 arises from other DNA sequences in this sample as well. The V and J genes are TRBV5-8 and TRBJ1-1; D gene unclear. Germline values: CDR1 SGHTS, CDR2 YDEGEE. The germline V and J ends were trimmed by 5 bases and 10 bases, with 15 bases remaining between them. This CDR3 has 12 residues. The CDR3, as DNA: TGTGCCAGCAGTCCCCGTCGTTTGGGAGCTTTCTTT. Translated: CASSPRRLGAFF.

This sequence joins TRBV5-1 and TRBJ1-2; the D is unclear. The germline CDR1 and CDR2 sequences are SGHRS and YFSETQ. CDR3 length: 14 amino acids. The ends were cut back, 4 bases at V and 8 bases at J, with 18 bases in the middle. The CDR3 nucleotides are TGCGCCAGCAGCCCCCTCGGGTTTTTGTTCGGCTACACCTTC. It encodes CASSPLGFLFGYTF.

The chain employs TRBV18 and TRBJ2-1; D is ambiguous. The CDR3 totals 15 residues. Trimming stripped 1 base from V and 0 bases from J, with 7 bases between. Germline loops: CDR1 KGHSH, CDR2 LQKENI. The CDR3: CASSPRPDSYNEQFF. The CDR3 region has the DNA TGTGCCAGCTCACCACGGCCAGACTCCTACAATGAGCAGTTCTTC.

The CDR3 sequence is CASSLVGRGYGYTF. As DNA, the CDR3 is TGTGCCAGCAGCTTGGTTGGGCGGGGTTATGGCTACACCTTC. The chain carries TRBV5-5 and TRBJ1-2; D remains unclear. This CDR3 spans 14 amino acids. Germline CDR1 SGHKS, CDR2 YYEKEE (reference sequence). Trimming cost V 0 bases and J 5 bases, with 11 bases left between them.

The rearrangement joins TRBV11-2 to TRBJ1-3; D is unclear. The CDR3 loop spans 12 amino acids. CDR1 and CDR2 from the germline V gene are SGHAT and FQNNGV. Trimming took 2 bases from V and 7 from J, leaving 6 bases between them. The DNA for the CDR3 is TGTGCCAGCAGCTTACAACGCAACACCATATATTTT. Translated: CASSLQRNTIYF. Complete variable domain (other parts from reference TRBV11-2 and TRBJ1-3): EAGVAQSPRYKIIEKRQSVAFWCNPISGHATLYWYQQILGQGPKLLIQFQNNGVVDDSQLPKDRFSAERLKGVDSTLKIQPAKLEDSAVYLCASSLQRNTIYFGEGSWLTVV.

V usage is TRBV6-6 and J usage is TRBJ1-3, with TRBD1 as a possible D gene (5 bases). Trimming cost V 8 bases and J 4 bases, with 18 bases left between them. The CDR3 is 15 amino acids. Per the germline V gene, CDR1 is MNHNY and CDR2 is SVGAGI (reference sequence). The CDR3 loop reads CASGRTRSTGNTIYF. The DNA of the CDR3 is TGTGCCAGCGGACGGACACGAAGTACAGGAAACACCATATATTTT.

The chain employs TRBV3-1 (or the pseudogene TRBV3-2) and TRBJ1-1; the D is unclear. The CDR3 runs 14 residues. The germline CDR1 and CDR2 sequences are LGHDT and YNNKEL (reference sequence). V was trimmed by 3 bases and J by 1 base, leaving 9 bases between them. The CDR3 is CASSHHRQNTEAFF. CDR3 nucleotides: TGTGCCAGCAGCCACCATCGACAGAACACTGAAGCTTTCTTT.

The genes are TRBV6-1 and TRBJ1-4, with D uncertain. There are 17 residues in the CDR3. CDR1 and CDR2 (germline): MNHNS, SASEGT. Trimming pared 1 base from V and 5 bases from J, leaving 17 bases between. CDR3 sequence (DNA): TGTGCCAGCAGTGAAGTCAGGAACGGCTGGAGGAATGAAAAACTGTTTTTT. Translation: CASSEVRNGWRNEKLFF.

This sequence joins TRBV5-6 and TRBJ2-1, with D unclear. From germline, CDR1 is SGHDT and CDR2 YYEEEE. Trimming cost V 6 bases and J 0 bases, with 7 bases left between them. The CDR3 is 13 amino acids. CDR3 sequence: CASKLVSYNEQFF. As DNA, the CDR3 is TGTGCCAGCAAACTGGTCTCCTACAATGAGCAGTTCTTC. Complete variable domain (other parts from reference TRBV5-6 and TRBJ2-1): DAGVTQSPTHLIKTRGQQVTLRCSPKSGHDTVSWYQQALGQGPQFIFQYYEEEERQRGNFPDRFSGHQFPNYSSELNVNALLLGDSALYLCASKLVSYNEQFFGPGTRLTVL.

V gene TRBV29-1 combines with J gene TRBJ1-1, with D perhaps matching TRBD1 (5 bases). Looked up from germline, CDR1 is SQVTM and CDR2 is ANQGSEA. Trimming removed 6 bases at V and 8 bases at J, with 16 bases between. The CDR3 sequence is 12 residues long. CDR3 residues: CSVVVNGGEAFF. CDR3 bases: TGCAGCGTAGTAGTGAACGGGGGAGAAGCTTTCTTT.